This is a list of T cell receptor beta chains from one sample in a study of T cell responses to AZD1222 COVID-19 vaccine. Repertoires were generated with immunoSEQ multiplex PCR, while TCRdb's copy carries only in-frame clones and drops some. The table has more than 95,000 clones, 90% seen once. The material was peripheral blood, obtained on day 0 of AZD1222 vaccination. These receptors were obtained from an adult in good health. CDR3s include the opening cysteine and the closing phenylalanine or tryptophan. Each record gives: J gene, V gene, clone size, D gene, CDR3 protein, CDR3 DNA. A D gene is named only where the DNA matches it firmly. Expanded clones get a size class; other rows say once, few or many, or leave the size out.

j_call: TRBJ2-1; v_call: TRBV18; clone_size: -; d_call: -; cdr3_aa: CASSHERTSYNEQFF; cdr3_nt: TGTGCCAGCTCCCACGAGCGGACCTCCTACAATGAGCAGTTCTTC
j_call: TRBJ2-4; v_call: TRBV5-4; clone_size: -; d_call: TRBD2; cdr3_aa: CATAFAGGAKNIQYF; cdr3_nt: TGTGCAACCGCTTTTGCGGGGGGAGCCAAAAACATTCAGTACTTC
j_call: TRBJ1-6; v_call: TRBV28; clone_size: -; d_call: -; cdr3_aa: CASTTQAGADNSPLHF; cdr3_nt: TGTGCCAGCACCACCCAGGCTGGGGCGGATAATTCACCCCTCCACTTT
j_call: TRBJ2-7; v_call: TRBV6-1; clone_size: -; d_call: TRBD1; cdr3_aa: CASSEARGREQYF; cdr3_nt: TGTGCCAGCAGTGAAGCTAGGGGGCGCGAGCAGTACTTC
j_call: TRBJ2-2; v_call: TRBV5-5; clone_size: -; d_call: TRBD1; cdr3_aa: CASRARGLSGELFF; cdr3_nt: TGTGCCAGCAGGGCCAGGGGGCTCAGCGGGGAGCTGTTTTTT
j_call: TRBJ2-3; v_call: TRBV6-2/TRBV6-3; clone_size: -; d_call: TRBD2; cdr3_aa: CASSYGLAGSTDTQYF; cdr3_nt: TGTGCCAGCAGTTACGGCCTAGCGGGGAGCACAGATACGCAGTATTTT
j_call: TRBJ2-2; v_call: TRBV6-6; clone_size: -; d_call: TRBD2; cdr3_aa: CASSPRLAPRPGELFF; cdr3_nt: TGTGCCAGCAGCCCGAGACTAGCGCCTAGGCCCGGGGAGCTGTTTTTT
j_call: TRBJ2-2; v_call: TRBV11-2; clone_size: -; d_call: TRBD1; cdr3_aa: CASSPTTGPNTGELFF; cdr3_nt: TGTGCCAGCAGCCCTACGACAGGGCCGAACACCGGGGAGCTGTTTTTT
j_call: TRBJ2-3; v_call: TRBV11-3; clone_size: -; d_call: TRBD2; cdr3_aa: CASSLTGGSDTQYF; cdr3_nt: TGTGCCAGCAGCTTAACGGGAGGTTCAGATACGCAGTATTTT
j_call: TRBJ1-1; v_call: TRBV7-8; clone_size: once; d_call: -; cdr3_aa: CASSLKDRLTGTEAFF; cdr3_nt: TGTGCCAGCAGCTTAAAGGACAGACTCACAGGAACTGAAGCTTTCTTT
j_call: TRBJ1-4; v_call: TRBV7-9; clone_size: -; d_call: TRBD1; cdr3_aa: CASSQGQNEKLFF; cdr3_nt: TGTGCCAGCAGCCAGGGACAGAATGAAAAACTGTTTTTT
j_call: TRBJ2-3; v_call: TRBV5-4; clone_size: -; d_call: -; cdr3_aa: CASSRTLGPSEDTQYF; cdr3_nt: TGTGCCAGCAGCCGGACCTTGGGGCCCTCGGAGGATACGCAGTATTTT
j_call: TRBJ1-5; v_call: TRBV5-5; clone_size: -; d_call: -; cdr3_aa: CASSLGDYSNQPQHF; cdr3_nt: TGTGCCAGCAGCCTAGGGGATTATAGCAATCAGCCCCAGCATTTT
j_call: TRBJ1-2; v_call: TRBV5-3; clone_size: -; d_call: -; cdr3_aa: CASRTETYGYTF; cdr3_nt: TGTGCCTCCCGGACAGAGACCTATGGCTACACCTTC
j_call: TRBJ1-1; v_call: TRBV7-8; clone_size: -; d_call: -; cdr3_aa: CASSLGGATNTEAFF; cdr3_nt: TGTGCCAGCAGCTTAGGCGGCGCTACGAACACTGAAGCTTTCTTT
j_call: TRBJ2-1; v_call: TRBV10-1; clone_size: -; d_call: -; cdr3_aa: CASSSTRTYNEQFF; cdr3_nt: TGCGCCAGCAGTTCTACTAGAACCTACAATGAGCAGTTCTTC
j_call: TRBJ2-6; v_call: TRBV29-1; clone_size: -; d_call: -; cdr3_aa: CSVSTEVGSGANVLTF; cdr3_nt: TGCAGCGTCTCGACAGAAGTGGGCTCTGGGGCCAACGTCCTGACTTTC
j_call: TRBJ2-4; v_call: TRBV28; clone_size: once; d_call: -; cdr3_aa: CASSSPSGSAKNIQYF; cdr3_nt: TGTGCCAGCAGTTCCCCCAGCGGGTCAGCCAAAAACATTCAGTACTTC
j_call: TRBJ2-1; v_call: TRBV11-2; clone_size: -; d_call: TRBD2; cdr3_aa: CASSSLAGGGNEQFF; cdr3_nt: TGTGCCAGCAGCTCACTAGCGGGAGGAGGGAATGAGCAGTTCTTC
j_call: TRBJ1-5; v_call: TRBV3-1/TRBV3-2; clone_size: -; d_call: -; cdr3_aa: CASSQDGHNQPQHF; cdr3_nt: TGTGCCAGCAGCCAGGACGGGCACAATCAGCCCCAGCATTTT
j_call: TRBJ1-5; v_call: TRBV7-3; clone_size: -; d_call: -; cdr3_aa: CASSLTSRFDQPQHF; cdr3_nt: TGTGCCAGCAGCTTAACATCCAGGTTTGATCAGCCCCAGCATTTT
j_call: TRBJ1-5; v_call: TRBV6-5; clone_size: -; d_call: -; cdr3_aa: CASRAGTVSNQPQHF; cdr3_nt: TGTGCCAGCAGAGCCGGGACCGTTAGCAATCAGCCCCAGCATTTT
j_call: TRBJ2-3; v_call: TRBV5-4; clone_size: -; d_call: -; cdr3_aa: CASSLDRADTQYF; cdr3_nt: TGTGCCAGCAGCCTCGACAGAGCAGATACGCAGTATTTT
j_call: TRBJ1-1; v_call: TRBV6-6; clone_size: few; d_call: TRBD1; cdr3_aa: CASSWETGKKAEAFF; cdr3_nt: TGTGCCAGCAGTTGGGAGACAGGGAAAAAAGCTGAAGCTTTCTTT
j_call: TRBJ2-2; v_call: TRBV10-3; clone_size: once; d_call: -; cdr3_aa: CAIRGRNTGELFF; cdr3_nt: TGTGCCATCAGGGGCCGGAACACCGGGGAGCTGTTTTTT